This T cell receptor (beta chain) was recovered during a study of control samples from healthy donors and cancer patients. CDR3 length equals 16 residues. V lost 6 bases and J 2 bases, leaving 18 bases between the germline ends. Germline values: CDR1 MNHEY, CDR2 SVGEGT. Only in-frame clones appear in the TCRdb table, and some are missing; sequencing was by immunoSEQ multiplex PCR. The sample includes just under 75,000 clones, roughly nine tenths of them seen just once. This chain connects TRBV6-2 or TRBV6-3 to TRBJ2-3, with D possibly TRBD1 on 6 matching bases. The sample consisted of blood. This clonotype originated in a woman aged 50 to 60 in good health. In DNA, the CDR3 is TGTGCCAGCAGCGATGGACAGCACGATACCACAGATACGCAGTATTTT. Protein sequence: CASSDGQHDTTDTQYF.